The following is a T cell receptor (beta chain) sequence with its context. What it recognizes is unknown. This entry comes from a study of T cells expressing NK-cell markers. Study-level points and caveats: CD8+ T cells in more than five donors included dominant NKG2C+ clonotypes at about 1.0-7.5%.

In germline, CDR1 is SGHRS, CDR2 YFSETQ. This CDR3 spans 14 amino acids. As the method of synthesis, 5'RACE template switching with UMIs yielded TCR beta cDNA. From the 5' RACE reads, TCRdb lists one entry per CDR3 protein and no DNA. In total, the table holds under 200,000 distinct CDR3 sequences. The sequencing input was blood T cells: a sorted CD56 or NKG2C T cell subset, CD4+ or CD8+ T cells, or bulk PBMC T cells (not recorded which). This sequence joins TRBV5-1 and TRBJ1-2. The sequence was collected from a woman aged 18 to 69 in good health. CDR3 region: CASSLSEDGHGYTF.